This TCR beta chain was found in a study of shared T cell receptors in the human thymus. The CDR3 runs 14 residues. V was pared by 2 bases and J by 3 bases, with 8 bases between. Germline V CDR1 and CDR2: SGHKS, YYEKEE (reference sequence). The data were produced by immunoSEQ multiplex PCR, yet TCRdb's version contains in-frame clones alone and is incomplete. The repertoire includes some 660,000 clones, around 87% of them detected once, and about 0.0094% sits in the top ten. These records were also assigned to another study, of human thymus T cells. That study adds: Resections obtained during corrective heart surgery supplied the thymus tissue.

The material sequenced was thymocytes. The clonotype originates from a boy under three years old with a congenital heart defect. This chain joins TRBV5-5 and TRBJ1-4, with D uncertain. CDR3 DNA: TGTGCCAGCAGCTTTTGGCAGGCTAATGAAAAACTGTTTTTT. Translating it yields CASSFWQANEKLFF.